A single sample gave rise to the 18 T cell receptor beta chains below, sequenced in a study of siplizumab effects on memory and regulatory T cells. Data came from immunoSEQ multiplex PCR; TCRdb stores just in-frame clones and leaves some out. Of some 62,000 clones in the sample, 83% are singletons; the top ten hold 3.8%. The sequencing input was memory CD4+ T cells sorted from blood. The receptors here all came from a human donor in good health.

The genes are TRBV2 and TRBJ2-5; a possible D gene is TRBD2 (5 bases). The CDR3 is made up of 15 amino acids. The V gene lost 4 bases and the J gene lost 0 bases, with 12 bases spanning the gap. Germline CDR1 SNHLY, CDR2 FYNNEI. The CDR3 nucleotides are TGTGCCAGCAGTGGGGGAGCCAGTTACCAAGAGACCCAGTACTTC. Its translation: CASSGGASYQETQYF.

The chain uses TRBV6-1 and TRBJ1-1; tentatively, D is TRBD1 (6 bases). This CDR3 has 13 residues. The V and J ends lost 4 bases and 7 bases respectively, with 13 bases between them. Looked up from germline, CDR1 is MNHNS and CDR2 is SASEGT. CDR3 sequence reads: CASSVRGVGEAFF. In nucleotides, the CDR3 is TGTGCCAGCAGTGTTAGGGGGGTGGGTGAAGCTTTCTTT.

The CDR3 reads CASSQLYPSSGANVLTF. The DNA of the CDR3 is TGCGCCAGCAGCCAATTATACCCAAGCTCTGGGGCCAACGTCCTGACTTTC. V is TRBV4-1 and J is TRBJ2-6; D remains unclear. V dropped 2 bases and J dropped 0 bases, with 11 bases sitting between them. CDR1 is MGHRA and CDR2 is YSYEKL in the germline V gene. The CDR3 length is 17 residues.

This clone has more than one count but fewer than ten. The chain couples TRBV7-2 to TRBJ2-7, with 16 bases matching TRBD2. The CDR3 spans 18 residues. Germline trimming cut 1 base from V and 6 bases from J; bases unmatched to any gene: 9. Germline-derived CDR1 and CDR2 are SGHTA and FQGNSA. This CDR3 reads CASSLVGGTSGGDFEQYF. CDR3 bases: TGTGCCAGCAGCTTAGTAGGCGGGACTAGCGGGGGGGATTTCGAGCAGTACTTC.

This chain uses TRBV10-3 with TRBJ2-5; tentatively, D is TRBD1 (6 bases). The germline V gene encodes CDR1 ENHRY and CDR2 SYGVKD. The CDR3 consists of 13 residues. Trimming took off 6 bases at V and 5 bases at J, with 13 bases between the two ends. DNA for the CDR3: TGTGCCATCAGGGACAGTTCTGGGGAGACCCAGTACTTC. It encodes CAIRDSSGETQYF.

This sequence joins TRBV6-5 and TRBJ1-2; TRBD1 matches 10 bases. The V gene end was trimmed by 2 bases and the J gene end by 4 bases; junction bases not matched to a gene: 1. This CDR3 has 14 residues. Germline loops: CDR1 MNHEY, CDR2 SVGAGI. The CDR3 here is CASSYGTGAYGYTF. CDR3 nucleotide sequence: TGTGCCAGCAGTTACGGGACAGGGGCCTATGGCTACACCTTC.

This chain uses TRBV19 with TRBJ2-4; D is unresolved. The CDR3 consists of 14 residues. The germline gives CDR1 LNHDA, CDR2 SQIVND (reference sequence). V lost 3 bases, J lost 6 bases, and 12 bases lay in between. In nucleotides, the CDR3 is TGTGCCAGTAGTATGGTAGGGCCCATAAACATTCAGTACTTC. It codes for CASSMVGPINIQYF.

The chain is built from TRBV5-1 and TRBJ1-5, with 8 bases fitting TRBD1. This CDR3 has 15 amino acids. Trimming cost V 0 bases and J 6 bases; bases outside gene matches: 5. CDR1 is SGHRS, CDR2 YFSETQ, per germline. This chain's CDR3 is CASSLDPQGGQPQHF. Here the CDR3 DNA reads TGCGCCAGCAGCTTGGACCCACAGGGGGGTCAGCCCCAGCATTTT.

The chain links TRBV7-9 to TRBJ2-7, with D hard to call. V shed 3 bases and J shed 3 bases, with 12 bases lying between them. Per the germline V gene, CDR1 is SEHNR and CDR2 is FQNEAQ (reference sequence). The CDR3 runs to 14 residues. CDR3 nucleotide sequence: TGTGCCAGCAGCTTCAATGGGGTTAACTACGAGCAGTACTTC. This sequence encodes CASSFNGVNYEQYF. Variable domain in full (rest from reference TRBV7-9 and TRBJ2-7): DTGVSQNPRHKITKRGQNVTFRCDPISEHNRLYWYRQTLGQGPEFLTYFQNEAQLEKSRLLSDRFSAERPKGSFSTLEIQRTEQGDSAMYLCASSFNGVNYEQYFGPGTRLTVT.

J is TRBJ2-7 and V is TRBV6-1; TRBD1 agrees at 7 bases. V shed 7 bases and J 6 bases; nucleotides not matched to a gene: 9. CDR1 is MNHNS and CDR2 is SASEGT in the germline V gene. The CDR3 is 13 residues long. The CDR3 nucleotides read TGTGCCAGCATAGGGACAGTGCGTTCCGAGCAGTACTTC. Translated, it gives CASIGTVRSEQYF.

CDR3 DNA: TGCAGCGTTGAGGGGCAGGGGGCAGTGGGCACCGGGGAGCTGTTTTTT. Protein: CSVEGQGAVGTGELFF. The chain carries TRBV29-1 and TRBJ2-2; 8 nucleotides agree with TRBD1. Germline V CDR1 and CDR2: SQVTM, ANQGSEA. CDR3 length: 16 residues. With 3 bases clipped from V and 4 bases from J, the junction kept 10 bases outside the gene matches.

The chain carries TRBV12-5 and TRBJ1-1, with 7 bases aligning to TRBD1. The germline V gene encodes CDR1 LGHNT and CDR2 FRNRAP. This CDR3 is 12 amino acids long. Trimming took 4 bases from V and 5 from J; bases not matched to a gene: 1. CDR3 protein: CASGYRGTEAFF. DNA of the CDR3: TGTGCTAGTGGTTACAGGGGTACTGAAGCTTTCTTT. Complete variable domain (other parts from reference TRBV12-5 and TRBJ1-1): DARVTQTPRHKVTEMGQEVTMRCQPILGHNTVFWYRQTMMQGLELLAYFRNRAPLDDSGMPKDRFSAEMPDATLATLKIQPSEPRDSAVYFCASGYRGTEAFFGQGTRLTVV.

This clone was seen a handful of times. V gene TRBV7-3 combines with J gene TRBJ2-3; 9 bases are a match to TRBD2. The CDR3 totals 15 residues. Trimming removed 4 bases from V and 3 bases from J; junction bases left unmatched: 5. From germline, CDR1 is SGHTA and CDR2 FQGTGA. The CDR3 spells CASSSSGTATDTQYF. Here the CDR3 DNA reads TGTGCCAGCAGCTCTAGCGGGACAGCAACAGATACGCAGTATTTT. Based on the CDR3 plus reference TRBV7-3 and TRBJ2-3, the full variable domain is GAGVSQTPSNKVTEKGKYVELRCDPISGHTALYWYRQSLGQGPEFLIYFQGTGAADDSGLPNDRFFAVRPEGSVSTLKIQRTERGDSAVYLCASSSSGTATDTQYFGPGTRLTVL.

This clone was recorded only once. CDR3 protein: CAWSVSSGNQEQYF. Written as DNA, the CDR3 is TGTGCCTGGAGTGTGTCTAGCGGGAATCAAGAGCAGTACTTC. The chain links TRBV30 to TRBJ2-7, with 9 bases aligning to TRBD2. Germline V gene data show CDR1 as GTSNPN and CDR2 as SVGIG (reference sequence). V was pared by 0 bases and J by 7 bases, with 7 bases of the junction left unmatched. This CDR3 has 14 residues.

This chain joins TRBV19 and TRBJ1-2, with a possible D match to TRBD1 (5 bases). From germline, CDR1 is LNHDA and CDR2 SQIVND (reference sequence). The CDR3 sequence is 16 residues long. Trimming shortened V by 7 bases and J by 4 bases, and 22 bases separated the two germline ends. CDR3 region: CASISGGDRYRYGYTF. The CDR3 DNA sequence: TGTGCCAGTATTAGCGGAGGGGACCGTTACCGCTATGGCTACACCTTC.

The CDR3 coding sequence is TGTGCCAGTAGGATTACAGGGGGGAGTAGATATGGCTACACCTTC. Protein sequence: CASRITGGSRYGYTF. The chain has TRBV19 and TRBJ1-2; the match to TRBD1 covers 8 bases. V dropped 6 bases and J dropped 5; count of bases not matched to a gene: 11. Germline V gene sequence: CDR1 LNHDA, CDR2 SQIVND (reference sequence). CDR3 length equals 15 residues.

The chain joins TRBV25-1 to TRBJ2-1; D possibly uses TRBD1 or TRBD2 (5 bases each). The CDR3 totals 15 residues. The germline gives CDR1 MGHDK, CDR2 SYGVNS. V gave up 8 bases and J gave up 0 bases, with 14 bases separating them. In nucleotides, the CDR3 is TGTGCCAGCTTGAACAGCGGACACTCCTACAATGAGCAGTTCTTC. Its protein product is CASLNSGHSYNEQFF. Full variable domain (missing parts from reference TRBV25-1 and TRBJ2-1): EADIYQTPRYLVIGTGKKITLECSQTMGHDKMYWYQQDPGMELHLIHYSYGVNSTEKGDLSSESTVSRIRTEHFPLTLESARPSHTSQYLCASLNSGHSYNEQFFGPGTRLTVL.

V usage is TRBV25-1 and J usage is TRBJ2-3; D might be TRBD2 (5 bases). With 4 bases removed from V and 0 bases from J, the gap between germline ends came to 8 bases. The CDR3 length is 14 residues. The germline V gene has CDR1 MGHDK and CDR2 SYGVNS. This chain's CDR3 is CASSGRISTDTQYF. The CDR3 region has the DNA TGTGCCAGCAGTGGGAGGATTAGCACAGATACGCAGTATTTT. The whole variable domain, remainder taken from reference TRBV25-1 and TRBJ2-3, is EADIYQTPRYLVIGTGKKITLECSQTMGHDKMYWYQQDPGMELHLIHYSYGVNSTEKGDLSSESTVSRIRTEHFPLTLESARPSHTSQYLCASSGRISTDTQYFGPGTRLTVL.